This is a list of T cell receptor beta chains from one sample in a study of T cell responses to AZD1222 COVID-19 vaccine. Measured with immunoSEQ multiplex PCR; TCRdb has only the in-frame clones, and not every one. This sample has over 150,000 clones, with roughly 90% found just once. Sequenced material: peripheral blood, taken on day 0 of AZD1222 vaccination. The receptors shown here come from an adult in good health. Both conserved end residues are part of each CDR3. Fields, in order: V gene, J gene, D gene, clone size, CDR3 DNA, CDR3 protein. The D gene is left open where the match is weak. A row's size may be missing; if present it is once, few, many or a size class.

v_call: TRBV6-5
j_call: TRBJ2-1
d_call: TRBD2
clone_size: NA
cdr3_nt: TGTGCCAGCAGTAGGGGAGGGACTCTCAATGAGCAGTTCTTC
cdr3_aa: CASSRGGTLNEQFF

v_call: TRBV11-1
j_call: TRBJ2-7
d_call: NA
clone_size: few
cdr3_nt: TGTGCCAGCAGCTTGGCAAACCAGGTTCTGGGAGAGCAGTACTTC
cdr3_aa: CASSLANQVLGEQYF

v_call: TRBV2
j_call: TRBJ2-7
d_call: NA
clone_size: once
cdr3_nt: TGTGCCAGCAGTGGGACTCAAGAGCAGTACTTC
cdr3_aa: CASSGTQEQYF

v_call: TRBV19
j_call: TRBJ1-1
d_call: NA
clone_size: NA
cdr3_nt: TGTGCCAGTTCCTCCGGGATGAACACTGAAGCTTTCTTT
cdr3_aa: CASSSGMNTEAFF

v_call: TRBV6-5
j_call: TRBJ1-2
d_call: NA
clone_size: NA
cdr3_nt: TGTGCCAGCAGTTACTCGAGTCGGTATGGCTACACCTTC
cdr3_aa: CASSYSSRYGYTF

v_call: TRBV7-9
j_call: TRBJ1-3
d_call: TRBD1
clone_size: NA
cdr3_nt: TGTGCCAGCAGCACCCACGGGACAGCCTCTGGAAACACCATATATTTT
cdr3_aa: CASSTHGTASGNTIYF

v_call: TRBV6-5
j_call: TRBJ1-3
d_call: NA
clone_size: once
cdr3_nt: TGTGCCAGCAGGCCTAAGGGCTCTGGAAACACCATATATTTT
cdr3_aa: CASRPKGSGNTIYF

v_call: TRBV18
j_call: TRBJ1-2
d_call: NA
clone_size: NA
cdr3_nt: TGTGCCAGCTCAACGACGGTGACTAACTATGGCTACACCTTC
cdr3_aa: CASSTTVTNYGYTF

v_call: TRBV5-1
j_call: TRBJ1-4
d_call: TRBD1
clone_size: NA
cdr3_nt: TGCGCCAGCAGGTTAGGGACAGCTAATGAAAAACTGTTTTTT
cdr3_aa: CASRLGTANEKLFF

v_call: TRBV15
j_call: TRBJ2-2
d_call: TRBD2
clone_size: NA
cdr3_nt: TGTGCCACCAGCAGAGATCCCGGGCGGGAGTCCGGGGAGCTGTTTTTT
cdr3_aa: CATSRDPGRESGELFF

v_call: TRBV19
j_call: TRBJ2-7
d_call: NA
clone_size: once
cdr3_nt: TGTGCCAGTAGTATCGACGGGAGAAACTACGAGCAGTACTTC
cdr3_aa: CASSIDGRNYEQYF

v_call: TRBV7-9
j_call: TRBJ2-7
d_call: NA
clone_size: NA
cdr3_nt: TGTGCCAGCCTTGGGGGGGGCTGGGAGCAGTACTTC
cdr3_aa: CASLGGGWEQYF

v_call: TRBV19
j_call: TRBJ1-4
d_call: NA
clone_size: NA
cdr3_nt: TGTGCCAGTAGACCGCGAGGCTCAACTAATGAAAAACTGTTTTTT
cdr3_aa: CASRPRGSTNEKLFF

v_call: TRBV7-3
j_call: TRBJ1-6
d_call: NA
clone_size: NA
cdr3_nt: TGTGCCAGCAGCTCGGGACTTTATAATTCACCCCTCCACTTT
cdr3_aa: CASSSGLYNSPLHF

v_call: TRBV4-1
j_call: TRBJ2-3
d_call: TRBD2
clone_size: few
cdr3_nt: TGCGCCAGCAGCTCCTCCCCACTAGCGGGAGGGCCCCGGGACACAGATACGCAGTATTTT
cdr3_aa: CASSSSPLAGGPRDTDTQYF

v_call: TRBV7-8
j_call: TRBJ1-1
d_call: NA
clone_size: few
cdr3_nt: TGTGCCAGCAGCGCTCGGGACGGCTCGATGAACACTGAAGCTTTCTTT
cdr3_aa: CASSARDGSMNTEAFF

v_call: TRBV6-1
j_call: TRBJ1-2
d_call: NA
clone_size: NA
cdr3_nt: TGTGCCAGCAGTGAAGTTCGACGGCTAAGGGACTATGGCTACACCTTC
cdr3_aa: CASSEVRRLRDYGYTF

v_call: TRBV15
j_call: TRBJ1-4
d_call: TRBD1
clone_size: NA
cdr3_nt: TGTGCCACCAGCAGAGGTTCCCGGGACAGCGGGGAAAAACTGTTTTTT
cdr3_aa: CATSRGSRDSGEKLFF

v_call: TRBV2
j_call: TRBJ2-5
d_call: NA
clone_size: NA
cdr3_nt: TGTGCCAGCAAATGGGGGCAGACCCAGTACTTC
cdr3_aa: CASKWGQTQYF

v_call: TRBV29-1
j_call: TRBJ1-3
d_call: TRBD1
clone_size: NA
cdr3_nt: TGCAGCGCCTGGGACAGGGCCTCTGGAAACACCATATATTTT
cdr3_aa: CSAWDRASGNTIYF

v_call: TRBV6-5
j_call: TRBJ1-4
d_call: NA
clone_size: few
cdr3_nt: TGTGCCAGCACAGTTAATGAAAAACTGTTTTTT
cdr3_aa: CASTVNEKLFF

v_call: TRBV19
j_call: TRBJ2-5
d_call: NA
clone_size: once
cdr3_nt: TGTGCCAGTAGTAAACCCAGGGGTTTGGGCCAAGAGACCCAGTACTTC
cdr3_aa: CASSKPRGLGQETQYF

v_call: TRBV5-6
j_call: TRBJ2-7
d_call: TRBD2
clone_size: NA
cdr3_nt: TGTGCCAGCGGCCTGATGACTAGCGGGAGGGCCCACGAGCAGTACTTC
cdr3_aa: CASGLMTSGRAHEQYF

v_call: TRBV25-1
j_call: TRBJ1-2
d_call: TRBD1
clone_size: once
cdr3_nt: TGTGCCAGCAGTGCATGGGGACAGGGGGCCTACTATGGCTACACCTTC
cdr3_aa: CASSAWGQGAYYGYTF

v_call: TRBV5-1
j_call: TRBJ1-1
d_call: NA
clone_size: NA
cdr3_nt: TGCGCCAGCAGCTTGGTTGCAATTAAGAACACTGAAGCTTTCTTT
cdr3_aa: CASSLVAIKNTEAFF

v_call: TRBV10-1
j_call: TRBJ1-1
d_call: NA
clone_size: NA
cdr3_nt: TGCGCCAGCTCCCCGTCTGGTGGGCCGAACACTGAAGCTTTCTTT
cdr3_aa: CASSPSGGPNTEAFF

v_call: TRBV4-1
j_call: TRBJ2-2
d_call: TRBD2
clone_size: NA
cdr3_nt: TGCGCCAGCAGCCAAATTGCAAGCCTAGCGGGATCTGGTAACACCGGGGAGCTGTTTTTT
cdr3_aa: CASSQIASLAGSGNTGELFF

v_call: TRBV30
j_call: TRBJ1-1
d_call: NA
clone_size: NA
cdr3_nt: TGTGCCTCTACCGGGGACGTCACTGAAGCTTTCTTT
cdr3_aa: CASTGDVTEAFF

v_call: TRBV7-3
j_call: TRBJ2-2
d_call: NA
clone_size: NA
cdr3_nt: TGTGCCAGCAGCCAAGCGGGTGGTGACACCGGGGAGCTGTTTTTT
cdr3_aa: CASSQAGGDTGELFF

v_call: TRBV6-5
j_call: TRBJ2-7
d_call: NA
clone_size: NA
cdr3_nt: TGTGCCAGCAGTTACCACGGAGGATCTCAGTACGAGCAGTACTTC
cdr3_aa: CASSYHGGSQYEQYF

v_call: TRBV7-9
j_call: TRBJ2-1
d_call: TRBD1
clone_size: once
cdr3_nt: TGTGCCAGCAGCCCCGCCAGGACAGGGGGCGCGGGGGGATACAATGAGCAGTTCTTC
cdr3_aa: CASSPARTGGAGGYNEQFF

v_call: TRBV2
j_call: TRBJ2-5
d_call: TRBD2
clone_size: once
cdr3_nt: TGTGCCAGCATGGGGACTAGCGGGAGGAGGGAGACCCAGTACTTC
cdr3_aa: CASMGTSGRRETQYF

v_call: TRBV27
j_call: TRBJ2-1
d_call: TRBD2
clone_size: NA
cdr3_nt: TGTGCCAGCAGTTTTTTATCTAGCGGGGGTAACAATGAGCAGTTCTTC
cdr3_aa: CASSFLSSGGNNEQFF

v_call: TRBV25-1
j_call: TRBJ2-2
d_call: NA
clone_size: NA
cdr3_nt: TGTGCCAGCGGAGCCCTGGCCTCCCTTAACACCGGGGAGCTGTTTTTT
cdr3_aa: CASGALASLNTGELFF

v_call: TRBV13
j_call: TRBJ1-5
d_call: NA
clone_size: many
cdr3_nt: TGTGCCAGCAGCTTATCTGGGTCGGGGCAGCCCCAGCATTTT
cdr3_aa: CASSLSGSGQPQHF

v_call: TRBV15
j_call: TRBJ1-4
d_call: TRBD1
clone_size: NA
cdr3_nt: TGTGCCACCAGGCGGGGGACAGGGGACGGGACTAATGAAAAACTGTTTTTT
cdr3_aa: CATRRGTGDGTNEKLFF

v_call: TRBV11-2
j_call: TRBJ1-3
d_call: NA
clone_size: NA
cdr3_nt: TGTGCCAGCAGCCCTAGGGTGTCAAACCCGCCCGACACCATATATTTT
cdr3_aa: CASSPRVSNPPDTIYF

v_call: TRBV21-1
j_call: TRBJ1-1
d_call: NA
clone_size: NA
cdr3_nt: TGTGCCAGCAGCAAAGGGGCAGGAGGAGCTTTCTTT
cdr3_aa: CASSKGAGGAFF

v_call: TRBV7-3
j_call: TRBJ1-6
d_call: NA
clone_size: NA
cdr3_nt: TGTGCCAGCAGCCCGGGATATAATTCACCCCTCCACTTT
cdr3_aa: CASSPGYNSPLHF

v_call: TRBV5-1
j_call: TRBJ1-4
d_call: NA
clone_size: NA
cdr3_nt: TGCGCCAGCAGTATGTCGGGCAGCCTAACAACTAATGAAAAACTGTTTTTT
cdr3_aa: CASSMSGSLTTNEKLFF

v_call: TRBV18
j_call: TRBJ2-5
d_call: NA
clone_size: NA
cdr3_nt: TGTGCCAGCTCACCATACCTTGAAGGGAAATTGGGAGAGACCCAGTACTTC
cdr3_aa: CASSPYLEGKLGETQYF

v_call: TRBV19
j_call: TRBJ1-1
d_call: NA
clone_size: NA
cdr3_nt: TGTGCCAGTACAGTCCGCCATAAGAACACTGAAGCTTTCTTT
cdr3_aa: CASTVRHKNTEAFF

v_call: TRBV21-1
j_call: TRBJ2-7
d_call: NA
clone_size: NA
cdr3_nt: TGTGCCAGCAGCAGGGCTCCCTACGAGCAGTACTTC
cdr3_aa: CASSRAPYEQYF

v_call: TRBV6-1
j_call: TRBJ1-1
d_call: NA
clone_size: NA
cdr3_nt: TGTGCCAGCAGTGAAGATTGGGGGAGCGCTGAAGCTTTCTTT
cdr3_aa: CASSEDWGSAEAFF

v_call: TRBV27
j_call: TRBJ2-2
d_call: NA
clone_size: once
cdr3_nt: TGTGCCAGCAGTTTATCCGAGAACACCGGGGAGCTGTTTTTT
cdr3_aa: CASSLSENTGELFF

v_call: TRBV12-3/TRBV12-4
j_call: TRBJ1-1
d_call: TRBD1
clone_size: NA
cdr3_nt: TGTGCCAGCAGCGAGGGACAGGTAACTGAAGCTTTCTTT
cdr3_aa: CASSEGQVTEAFF

v_call: TRBV5-4
j_call: TRBJ2-7
d_call: TRBD1
clone_size: NA
cdr3_nt: TGTGCCAGCAGCCTCGGACAGGGGAACGAGCAGTACTTC
cdr3_aa: CASSLGQGNEQYF

v_call: TRBV3-1/TRBV3-2
j_call: TRBJ2-7
d_call: TRBD2
clone_size: once
cdr3_nt: TGTGCCAGCAGCCAAGTAGCGGGAGTAAAATTACAGTACTTC
cdr3_aa: CASSQVAGVKLQYF

v_call: TRBV27
j_call: TRBJ2-3
d_call: NA
clone_size: NA
cdr3_nt: TGTGCCAGCAGTTTTTTTAGCTCTGGCACAGATACGCAGTATTTT
cdr3_aa: CASSFFSSGTDTQYF

v_call: TRBV19
j_call: TRBJ1-6
d_call: NA
clone_size: NA
cdr3_nt: TGTGCCAGTAGTAGGTGGACAGCCGTCCTCTCACCCCTCCACTTT
cdr3_aa: CASSRWTAVLSPLHF

v_call: TRBV4-2
j_call: TRBJ1-2
d_call: NA
clone_size: NA
cdr3_nt: TGTGCCAGCATTGGAGGCTCTTCTAACTATGGCTACACCTTC
cdr3_aa: CASIGGSSNYGYTF

v_call: TRBV4-1
j_call: TRBJ1-1
d_call: NA
clone_size: NA
cdr3_nt: TGCGCCAGCAGCCGAATCCCCGGCAGGGGTCTGTACACTGAAGCTTTCTTT
cdr3_aa: CASSRIPGRGLYTEAFF

v_call: TRBV11-2
j_call: TRBJ1-5
d_call: TRBD1
clone_size: few
cdr3_nt: TGTGCCAGCAGTTCCGGACAGGGTGTTTTTTCCCAGCATTTT
cdr3_aa: CASSSGQGVFSQHF